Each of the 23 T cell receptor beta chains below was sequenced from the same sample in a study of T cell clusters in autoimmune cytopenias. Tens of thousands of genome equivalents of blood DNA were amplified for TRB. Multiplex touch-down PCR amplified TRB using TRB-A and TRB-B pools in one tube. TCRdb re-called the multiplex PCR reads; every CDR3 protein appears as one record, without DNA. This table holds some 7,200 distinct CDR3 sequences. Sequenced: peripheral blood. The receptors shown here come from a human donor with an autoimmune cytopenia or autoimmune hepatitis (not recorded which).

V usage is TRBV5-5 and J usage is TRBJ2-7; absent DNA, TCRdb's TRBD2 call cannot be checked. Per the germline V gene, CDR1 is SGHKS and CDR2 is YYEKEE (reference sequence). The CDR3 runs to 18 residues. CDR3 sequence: CASSLKPLAGAPTYEQYF.

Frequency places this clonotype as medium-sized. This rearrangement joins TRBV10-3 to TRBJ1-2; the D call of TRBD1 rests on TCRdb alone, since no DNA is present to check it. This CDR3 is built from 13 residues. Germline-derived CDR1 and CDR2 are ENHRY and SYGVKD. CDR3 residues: CAIARQGADGYTF.

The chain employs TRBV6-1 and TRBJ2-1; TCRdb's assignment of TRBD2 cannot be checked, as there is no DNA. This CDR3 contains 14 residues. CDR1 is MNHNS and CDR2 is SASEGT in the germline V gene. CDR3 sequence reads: CASRLAGGRNEQFF.

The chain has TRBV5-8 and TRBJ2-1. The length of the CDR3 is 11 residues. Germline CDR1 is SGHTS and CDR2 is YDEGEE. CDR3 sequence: CASSLHNEQFF.

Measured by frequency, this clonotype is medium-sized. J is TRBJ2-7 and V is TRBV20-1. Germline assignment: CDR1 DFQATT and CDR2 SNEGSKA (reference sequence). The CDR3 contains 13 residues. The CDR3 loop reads CSASVGGSYEQYF.

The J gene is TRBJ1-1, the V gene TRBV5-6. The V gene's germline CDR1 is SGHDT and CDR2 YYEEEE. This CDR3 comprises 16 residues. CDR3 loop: CASSPVLPSGDTEAFF.

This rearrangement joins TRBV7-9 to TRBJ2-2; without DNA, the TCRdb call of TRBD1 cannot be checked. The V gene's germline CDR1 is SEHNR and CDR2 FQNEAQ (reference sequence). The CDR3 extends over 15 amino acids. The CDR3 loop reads CASSRTGGDTGELFF.

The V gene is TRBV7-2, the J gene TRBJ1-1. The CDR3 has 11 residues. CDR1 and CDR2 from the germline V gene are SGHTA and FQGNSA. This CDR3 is CASSLGEKAFF.

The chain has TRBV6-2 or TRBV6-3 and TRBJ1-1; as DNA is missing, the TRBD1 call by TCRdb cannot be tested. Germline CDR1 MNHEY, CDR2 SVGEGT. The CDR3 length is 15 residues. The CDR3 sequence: CASSSDRGVYSEAFF.

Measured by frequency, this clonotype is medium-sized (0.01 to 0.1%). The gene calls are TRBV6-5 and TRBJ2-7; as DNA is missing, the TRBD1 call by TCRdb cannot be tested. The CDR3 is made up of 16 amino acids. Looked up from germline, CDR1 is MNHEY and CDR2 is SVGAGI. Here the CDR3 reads CASSYSMAGLSDEQYF.

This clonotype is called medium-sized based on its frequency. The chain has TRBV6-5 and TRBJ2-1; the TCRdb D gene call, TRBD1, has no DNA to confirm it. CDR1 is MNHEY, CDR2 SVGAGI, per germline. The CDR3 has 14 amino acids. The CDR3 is CASSYSIGPGLWFF.

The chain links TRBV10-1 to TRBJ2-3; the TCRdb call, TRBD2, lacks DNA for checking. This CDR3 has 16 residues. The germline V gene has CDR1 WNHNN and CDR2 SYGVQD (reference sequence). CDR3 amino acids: CASSESLAGVTDTQYF.

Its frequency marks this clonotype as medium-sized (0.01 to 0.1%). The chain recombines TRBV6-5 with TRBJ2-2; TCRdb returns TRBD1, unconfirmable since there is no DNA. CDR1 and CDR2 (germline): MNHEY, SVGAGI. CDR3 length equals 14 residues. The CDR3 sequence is CASSYSGVTGELFF.

The CDR3 loop reads CASSVAPGLAGGKVEQFF. The gene calls are TRBV9 and TRBJ2-1; TCRdb selects TRBD2, and the lack of DNA leaves this call unchecked. The germline CDR1 and CDR2 sequences are SGDLS and YYNGEE. The CDR3 extends over 18 amino acids.

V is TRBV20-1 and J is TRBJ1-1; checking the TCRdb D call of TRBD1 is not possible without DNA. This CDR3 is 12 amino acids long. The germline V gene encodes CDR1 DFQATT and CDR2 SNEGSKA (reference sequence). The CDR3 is CSAPDADTEAFF.

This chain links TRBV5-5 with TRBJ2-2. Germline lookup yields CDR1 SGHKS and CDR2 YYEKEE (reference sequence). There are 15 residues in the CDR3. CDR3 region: CASSPGVRGTGELFF.

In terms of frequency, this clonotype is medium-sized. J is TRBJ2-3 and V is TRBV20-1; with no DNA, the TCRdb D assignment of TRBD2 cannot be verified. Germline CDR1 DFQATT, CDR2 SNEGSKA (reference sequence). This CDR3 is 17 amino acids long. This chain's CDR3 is CSARAGGFRGSTDTQYF.

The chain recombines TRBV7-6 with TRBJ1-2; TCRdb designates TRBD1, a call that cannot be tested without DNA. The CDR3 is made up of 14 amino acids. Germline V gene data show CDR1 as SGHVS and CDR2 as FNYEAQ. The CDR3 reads CASSLAGTGEGYTF.

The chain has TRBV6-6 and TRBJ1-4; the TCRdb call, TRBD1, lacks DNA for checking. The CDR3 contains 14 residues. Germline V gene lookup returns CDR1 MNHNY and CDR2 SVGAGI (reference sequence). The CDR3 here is CASRSQGAEEKLFF.

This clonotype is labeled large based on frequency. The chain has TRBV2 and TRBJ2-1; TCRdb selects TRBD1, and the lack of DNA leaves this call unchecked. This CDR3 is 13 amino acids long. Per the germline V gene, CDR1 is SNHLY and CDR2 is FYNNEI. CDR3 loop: CASSEYPGNEQFF.

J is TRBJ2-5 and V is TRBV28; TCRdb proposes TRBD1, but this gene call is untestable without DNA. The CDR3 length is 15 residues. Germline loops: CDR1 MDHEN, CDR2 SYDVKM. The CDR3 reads CASSLPTGQMETQYF. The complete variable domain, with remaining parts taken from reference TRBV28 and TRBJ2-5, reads DVKVTQSSRYLVKRTGEKVFLECVQDMDHENMFWYRQDPGLGLRLIYFSYDVKMKEKGDIPEGYSVSREKKERFSLILESASTNQTSMYLCASSLPTGQMETQYFGPGTRLLVL.

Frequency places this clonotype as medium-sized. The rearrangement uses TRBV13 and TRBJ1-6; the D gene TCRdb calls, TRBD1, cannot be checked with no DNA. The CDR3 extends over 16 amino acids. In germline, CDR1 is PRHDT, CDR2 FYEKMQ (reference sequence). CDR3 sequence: CASSLGATGRNSPLHF.

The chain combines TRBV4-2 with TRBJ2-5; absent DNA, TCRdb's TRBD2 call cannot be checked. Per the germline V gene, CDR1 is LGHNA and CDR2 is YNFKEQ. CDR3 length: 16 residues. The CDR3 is CASSPNEVAGKETQYF.